By its share, the clone carrying this TCR beta chain is medium-sized (0.01 to 0.1%). Its cognate antigen is unknown. The sample comes from a study of HIV-infected patients and healthy controls. Antiretroviral therapy had run roughly three months, about 14 weeks, before follow-up blood collection. The repertoire came from unfractionated whole blood and reflected all unsorted peripheral T cells. Peripheral blood, roughly 2.3 ml, was drawn for RNA extraction. Findings and caveats of the study: Untreated HIV+ repertoires had roughly threefold fewer distinct CDR3s and lower Shannon diversity than healthy controls. HIV-infected repertoires had significantly higher mean Gini indices than controls, possibly reflecting oligoclonality. MAIT alpha-chain CDR3s were frequent in healthy controls, depleted in HIV+.

Around 450 ng RNA was reverse transcribed with alpha and beta constant-region primers. Each of the alpha and beta chains got its own library through chain-specific third strand synthesis with indices. TCRdb called the 5' RACE reads again in MiXCR, with one record for every CDR3 protein. Among 4,000 to 4,500 distinct CDR3 sequences listed, roughly 8% were seen once. Trimming took 6 bases from V and 1 from J, leaving 21 bases between them. The CDR3 is made up of 17 amino acids. Germline V gene sequence: CDR1 MNHNS, CDR2 SASEGT. This material consisted of blood, taken during antiretroviral therapy. This sequence was found in an adult with HIV infection. The chain combines TRBV6-1 with TRBJ1-1; no clear D. The CDR3 loop is CASRNPNDARGNTEAFF. The CDR3 nucleotides are TGTGCCAGCAGAAACCCGAACGACGCGCGGGGGAACACTGAAGCTTTCTTT.